Following are 17 T cell receptor beta chains from one sample sequenced in a study of blood T cell repertoires in COVID-19. Libraries were prepared by immunoSEQ multiplex PCR; TCRdb keeps only in-frame clonotypes and omits some of them. The data show about 83,000 clones, under 95% seen once. What was sequenced was peripheral blood. The receptor source for this set is a woman older than 75 with active or convalescent COVID-19.

V and J are TRBV7-6 and TRBJ1-2; D uncertain. The CDR3 totals 14 residues. V was pared by 0 bases and J by 6 bases, with 11 bases between. In germline, CDR1 is SGHVS, CDR2 FNYEAQ. CDR3 residues: CASSLASADDGYTF. In nucleotides, the CDR3 is TGTGCCAGCAGCTTAGCGTCCGCAGATGATGGCTACACCTTC.

The chain has TRBV7-2 and TRBJ2-5; TRBD2 agrees at 11 bases. V trimming: 5 bases; J trimming: 1 base; junction bases outside the gene matches: 6. CDR3 length: 16 amino acids. The germline V gene has CDR1 SGHTA and CDR2 FQGNSA. The CDR3 DNA reads TGTGCCAGCAGCCCATGGGGACTAGCGGTCCAAGAGACCCAGTACTTC. Its translation: CASSPWGLAVQETQYF.

The chain combines TRBV4-2 with TRBJ2-1, with TRBD2 matching 9 bases. V gave up 2 bases and J gave up 5 bases; unmatched junction bases: 4. The CDR3 runs 15 residues. Germline CDR1 LGHNA, CDR2 YNFKEQ. CDR3 residues: CASSQLRGGDNEQFF. The CDR3 DNA reads TGTGCCAGCAGCCAATTGCGCGGGGGGGACAATGAGCAGTTCTTC.

The chain is built from TRBV2 and TRBJ2-7, with 8 bases fitting TRBD1. This CDR3 is built from 13 residues. Germline CDR1 SNHLY, CDR2 FYNNEI. J lost 2 bases, V lost 8 bases, and 5 bases had no gene match. CDR3 coding DNA: TGTGCCAGCGGAGGACAGGGACCCTACGAGCAGTACTTC. This sequence encodes CASGGQGPYEQYF.

V is TRBV5-6 and J is TRBJ2-6, with 8 nucleotides matching TRBD1. The CDR3 is 18 amino acids. Trimming at V came to 2 bases and at J to 4 bases, leaving 11 bases not matched to a gene. Looked up from germline, CDR1 is SGHDT and CDR2 is YYEEEE. CDR3 amino acids: CASSLGTGGLGGANVLTF. CDR3 in DNA: TGTGCCAGCAGCTTAGGTACAGGGGGACTGGGAGGGGCCAACGTCCTGACTTTC.

The V gene is TRBV6-5, the J gene TRBJ1-5, with TRBD1 identical over 9 bases. Germline V CDR1 and CDR2: MNHEY, SVGAGI. The CDR3 sequence is 15 residues long. Trimming at V came to 5 bases and at J to 6 bases, leaving 8 bases not matched to a gene. CDR3 in amino acids: CASSQQGADGQPQHF. CDR3 coding DNA: TGTGCCAGCAGTCAACAGGGGGCCGATGGTCAGCCCCAGCATTTT.

The gene calls are TRBV7-9 and TRBJ1-4; D unclear. V shed 0 bases and J shed 4 bases, with 9 bases lying between them. The germline CDR1 and CDR2 sequences are SEHNR and FQNEAQ (reference sequence). This CDR3 has 15 amino acids. CDR3 in amino acids: CASSLAHRFNEKLFF. As DNA, the CDR3 is TGTGCCAGCAGCTTAGCGCACCGGTTTAATGAAAAACTGTTTTTT.

The rearrangement joins TRBV19 to TRBJ1-3, with a tentative D call TRBD1 (5 bases). The germline gives CDR1 LNHDA, CDR2 SQIVND (reference sequence). This CDR3 spans 14 amino acids. V shed 2 bases and J shed 2 bases, with 7 bases lying between them. CDR3 region: CASSIIRAGNTIYF. In nucleotides, the CDR3 is TGTGCCAGTAGTATAATCAGGGCTGGAAACACCATATATTTT.

This sequence joins TRBV5-8 and TRBJ1-5; tentatively, D is TRBD1 (6 bases). This CDR3 comprises 14 residues. Per germline, CDR1 SGHTS and CDR2 YDEGEE. V shed 2 bases and J shed 3 bases, with 9 bases lying between them. CDR3 sequence (DNA): TGTGCCAGCAGCTTTAGGGGGAACAATCAGCCCCAGCATTTT. Protein: CASSFRGNNQPQHF.

This clone occurred once. This chain uses TRBV18 with TRBJ2-2; TRBD1 matches at 8 bases. The CDR3 covers 15 residues. V shed 6 bases and J 5 bases; nucleotides not matched to a gene: 8. Germline-derived CDR1 and CDR2 are KGHSH and LQKENI. The CDR3 here is CASSQGQERTGELFF. The CDR3 DNA reads as TGTGCCAGCTCGCAGGGACAGGAACGGACCGGGGAGCTGTTTTTT.

The rearrangement links TRBV6-5 to TRBJ1-1; TRBD1 is a possible D gene (6 bases). CDR1 is MNHEY and CDR2 is SVGAGI in the germline V gene. Trimming cost V 6 bases and J 0 bases, with 14 bases left between them. The CDR3 sequence is 15 residues long. The CDR3 DNA is TGTGCCAGCAGATTGGGGGGGGCCGTGAACACTGAAGCTTTCTTT. Translation: CASRLGGAVNTEAFF.

This clone was seen a few times. This chain joins TRBV3-1 (or the pseudogene TRBV3-2) and TRBJ1-5; 8 bases fit TRBD1. Looked up from germline, CDR1 is LGHDT and CDR2 is YNNKEL (reference sequence). The CDR3 contains 15 residues. Unmatched junction bases numbered 9, after V lost 4 bases and J lost 7 bases. CDR3 coding DNA: TGTGCCAGCAGCCGTAGCGGCAGGGGGCAACAGCCCCAGCATTTT. Translation gives CASSRSGRGQQPQHF.

The chain couples TRBV4-1 to TRBJ2-7; D unclear. V was pared by 3 bases and J by 3 bases, with 9 bases between. The CDR3 spans 13 residues. From germline, CDR1 is MGHRA and CDR2 YSYEKL. As DNA, the CDR3 is TGCGCCAGCAGCCAGGCGGTGAACTACGAGCAGTACTTC. Its translation: CASSQAVNYEQYF.

The chain has TRBV4-3 and TRBJ2-7; 11 bases are a match to TRBD2. This CDR3 is 16 amino acids long. Per germline, CDR1 LGHNA and CDR2 YSLEER. Trimming cost V 0 bases and J 6 bases; bases outside gene matches: 7. Here the CDR3 reads CASSQDGPSGGREQYF. The CDR3 DNA follows: TGCGCCAGCAGCCAAGATGGGCCTAGCGGGGGGCGCGAGCAGTACTTC.

The rearrangement links TRBV6-2 or TRBV6-3 to TRBJ2-7; a weak D match, TRBD1 (6 bases). CDR3 length: 17 amino acids. Germline loops: CDR1 MNHEY, CDR2 SVGEGT. Trimming stripped 1 base from V and 4 bases from J, with 20 bases between. The CDR3 coding sequence is TGTGCCAGCAGTTACTTCTTCGATCAGGGGTCCCCTTACGAGCAGTACTTC. Encoded protein: CASSYFFDQGSPYEQYF.

The chain recombines TRBV12-3 or TRBV12-4 with TRBJ1-1, with D possibly being TRBD1 (6 bases). This CDR3 is built from 12 residues. Trimming took off 2 bases at V and 8 bases at J, with 9 bases between the two ends. This CDR3 is CASSLFGTEAFF. For the CDR3, the DNA is TGTGCCAGCAGTTTATTCGGGACAGAAGCTTTCTTT.

V is TRBV3-1 (or the pseudogene TRBV3-2) and J is TRBJ1-6, with D perhaps matching TRBD1 (5 bases). The length of the CDR3 is 14 residues. Germline-derived CDR1 and CDR2 are LGHDT and YNNKEL (reference sequence). The V gene lost 4 bases and the J gene lost 7 bases, with 11 bases spanning the gap. The CDR3 nucleotides are TGTGCCAGCAGCCGATTACGGGGGAATTCACCCCTCCACTTT. It is translated as CASSRLRGNSPLHF.